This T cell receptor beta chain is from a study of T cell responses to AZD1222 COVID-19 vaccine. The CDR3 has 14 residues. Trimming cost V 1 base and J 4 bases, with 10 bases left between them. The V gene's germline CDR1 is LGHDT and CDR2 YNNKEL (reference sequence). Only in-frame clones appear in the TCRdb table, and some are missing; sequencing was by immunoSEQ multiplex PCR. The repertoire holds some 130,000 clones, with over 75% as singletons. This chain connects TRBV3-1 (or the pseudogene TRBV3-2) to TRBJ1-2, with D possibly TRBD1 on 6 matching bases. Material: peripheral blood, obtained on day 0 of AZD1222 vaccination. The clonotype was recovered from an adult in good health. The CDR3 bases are TGTGCCAGCAGCCAAGTTCAGGGGCCCTATGGCTACACCTTC. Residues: CASSQVQGPYGYTF.